Following are 5 T cell receptor beta chains from one sample sequenced in a study of T-cell reconstitution after alpha-beta-depleted transplantation in children. Preparation of the TCRbeta library used unique molecular identifiers. TCRdb itself ran the PCR reads through MiXCR, one entry per CDR3 protein. The sample yields 300,000 to 350,000 distinct CDR3 sequences, roughly 21% seen once. Sequencing was performed on PBMCs, mostly from graft donor cells, taken 180 days after TCRalphabeta/CD19-depleted stem cell transplant. All receptors come from a male patient younger than 18 who had a stem cell transplant for acute lymphoblastic leukemia, so the T cells may come from the graft donor.

The V and J genes are TRBV25-1 and TRBJ2-1; D not resolved. The V gene lost 4 bases and the J gene lost 8 bases, with 9 bases spanning the gap. Looked up from germline, CDR1 is MGHDK and CDR2 is SYGVNS. The CDR3 sequence is 12 residues long. The CDR3 nucleotides read TGTGCCAGCAGTGGCCCCTGGTATGAGCAGTTCTTC. Amino acids: CASSGPWYEQFF.

This chain joins TRBV5-1 and TRBJ2-2, with D tentatively TRBD2 (6 bases). Germline V gene sequence: CDR1 SGHRS, CDR2 YFSETQ. The V end was cut by 4 bases, the J end by 0 bases, with 22 bases between. The CDR3 contains 19 residues. The CDR3 loop is CASSARVTSTGANTGELFF. The CDR3, as DNA: TGCGCCAGCAGCGCCCGGGTCACTAGTACGGGAGCGAACACCGGGGAGCTGTTTTTT.

This clonotype was picked up a small number of times. The chain links TRBV9 to TRBJ2-7; the match to TRBD2 covers 7 bases. The CDR3 has 16 residues. J lost 0 bases, V lost 1 base, and 7 bases had no gene match. In germline, CDR1 is SGDLS, CDR2 YYNGEE. For the CDR3, the DNA is TGTGCCAGCAGCGTAAGAGCCCTAGCGGACTCCTACGAGCAGTACTTC. It codes for CASSVRALADSYEQYF.

The chain combines TRBV3-1 with TRBJ1-1, with no clear D. The V end lost 4 bases, the J end lost 2 bases, and 11 bases lay between the germline ends. This CDR3 region has 14 residues. Looked up from germline, CDR1 is LGHDT and CDR2 is YNNKEL (reference sequence). CDR3: CASSPVSGNTEAFF. The CDR3 coding sequence is TGTGCCAGCAGCCCGGTTAGCGGCAACACTGAAGCTTTCTTT.

The chain combines TRBV7-9 with TRBJ2-7, with a weak D call TRBD1 (6 bases). CDR3 length: 15 amino acids. The germline V gene has CDR1 SEHNR and CDR2 FQNEAQ (reference sequence). The ends were cut back, 5 bases at V and 5 bases at J, with 19 bases in the middle. CDR3 sequence: CASSPRTEPDHEQYF. The CDR3 DNA follows: TGTGCCAGCAGCCCCCGGACAGAGCCCGATCACGAGCAGTACTTC. The full variable domain, its missing parts supplied by reference TRBV7-9 and TRBJ2-7, is DTGVSQNPRHKITKRGQNVTFRCDPISEHNRLYWYRQTLGQGPEFLTYFQNEAQLEKSRLLSDRFSAERPKGSFSTLEIQRTEQGDSAMYLCASSPRTEPDHEQYFGPGTRLTVT.